These T cell receptor beta chains were read from a single sample in a study of blood T cell repertoires in COVID-19. The data were produced by immunoSEQ multiplex PCR, yet TCRdb's version contains in-frame clones alone and is incomplete. This table holds around 250,000 clones, 84% found once. The sequencing input was peripheral blood. The receptors stem from a human donor in a cohort sampled during active COVID-19. CDR3s include the opening cysteine and the closing phenylalanine or tryptophan. Each record gives: V gene, D gene, CDR3 length, J gene, clone size, CDR3 DNA, CDR3 protein. A D gene is named only where the DNA matches it firmly. A clone size is listed for some rows: how often the clone was seen (once, few, many), or a class if it is expanded.

V: TRBV19; D: NA; length: 14; J: TRBJ2-2; size: NA; DNA: TGTGCCAGCAATGGGGCGCGAGGACCCGGGGAGCTGTTTTTT; CDR3: CASNGARGPGELFF
V: TRBV5-4; D: TRBD2; length: 19; J: TRBJ2-7; size: NA; DNA: TGTGCCAGCAGCCGGCCGGGACTAGCGGGACAGGGGGGCGAGTACGAGCAGTACTTC; CDR3: CASSRPGLAGQGGEYEQYF
V: TRBV28; D: TRBD1; length: 15; J: TRBJ2-2; size: NA; DNA: TGTGCCAGCAGGGGGACAGGGGCCCTCACCGGGGAGCTGTTTTTT; CDR3: CASRGTGALTGELFF
V: TRBV4-2; D: NA; length: 13; J: TRBJ2-5; size: NA; DNA: TGTGCCAGCAGCGAACTAGAGCAAGAGACCCAGTACTTC; CDR3: CASSELEQETQYF
V: TRBV3-1/TRBV3-2; D: NA; length: 13; J: TRBJ1-1; size: once; DNA: TGTGCCAGCAGCCAAATACAGGGCACTGAAGCTTTCTTT; CDR3: CASSQIQGTEAFF
V: TRBV2; D: TRBD1; length: 15; J: TRBJ2-5; size: NA; DNA: TGTGCCAGCAGTCCAGACAGGGGGCACCAAGAGACCCAGTACTTC; CDR3: CASSPDRGHQETQYF
V: TRBV21-1; D: NA; length: 14; J: TRBJ1-2; size: once; DNA: TGTGCCAGCATCACCGGGACACCTAACTATGGCTACACCTTC; CDR3: CASITGTPNYGYTF
V: TRBV5-5; D: NA; length: 14; J: TRBJ2-5; size: NA; DNA: TGTGCCAGCAGCTTGGCACCGGACAGAGAAGGATCAAACTTC; CDR3: CASSLAPDREGSNF
V: TRBV11-2; D: TRBD2; length: 16; J: TRBJ2-7; size: NA; DNA: TGTGCCAGCAGCTTAGATCTAGCGGGAGGGCCCTACGAGCAGTACTTC; CDR3: CASSLDLAGGPYEQYF
V: TRBV19; D: TRBD1; length: 13; J: TRBJ2-5; size: NA; DNA: TGTGCCAGTAGGAGGGACAGTCAAGAGACCCAGTACTTC; CDR3: CASRRDSQETQYF
V: TRBV5-5; D: TRBD2; length: 15; J: TRBJ2-7; size: few; DNA: TGTGCCAGCAGCTTTAGGGCTAGCGGGACCTACGAGCAGTACTTC; CDR3: CASSFRASGTYEQYF
V: TRBV29-1; D: NA; length: 13; J: TRBJ1-2; size: NA; DNA: TGCAGCGTCACAGGGTTAGCTAACTATGGCTACACCTTC; CDR3: CSVTGLANYGYTF
V: TRBV19; D: NA; length: 16; J: TRBJ1-1; size: NA; DNA: TGTGCCAGTAGTCCACCCCGACAAGGGGTTTACACTGAAGCTTTCTTT; CDR3: CASSPPRQGVYTEAFF
V: TRBV5-8; D: TRBD2; length: 18; J: TRBJ2-3; size: NA; DNA: TGTGCCAGCAGCTTAGGACTCCTAGCGGCAGTGGGCACAGATACGCAGTATTTT; CDR3: CASSLGLLAAVGTDTQYF
V: TRBV2; D: NA; length: 13; J: TRBJ2-7; size: many; DNA: TGTGCCAGCAGTGGCACAGATGGCTACGAGCAGTACTTC; CDR3: CASSGTDGYEQYF
V: TRBV10-3; D: TRBD1; length: 15; J: TRBJ1-2; size: NA; DNA: TGTGCCATCAGTGATTTGGGACAGGGCAACTATGGCTACACCTTC; CDR3: CAISDLGQGNYGYTF
V: TRBV6-6; D: NA; length: 15; J: TRBJ1-4; size: NA; DNA: TGTGCCAGCAGTTACGGGGGGAAGACTAATGAAAAACTGTTTTTT; CDR3: CASSYGGKTNEKLFF
V: TRBV11-3; D: TRBD2; length: 15; J: TRBJ2-3; size: NA; DNA: TGTGCCAGCAGCCCGGGCGGGGGGCCCACAGATACGCAGTATTTT; CDR3: CASSPGGGPTDTQYF
V: TRBV6-5; D: TRBD1; length: 14; J: TRBJ2-7; size: NA; DNA: TGTGCCAGCAGGGGGGGGACAGGGGTCCACGAGCAGTACTTC; CDR3: CASRGGTGVHEQYF
V: TRBV6-5; D: NA; length: 13; J: TRBJ2-1; size: NA; DNA: TGTGCGAGGCGGGACGGAAACTCTAATGAGCAGTTCTTC; CDR3: CARRDGNSNEQFF
V: TRBV7-2; D: NA; length: 15; J: TRBJ1-1; size: NA; DNA: TGTGCCAGCAGCTTAGAGGCAGCGATGAACACTGAAGCTTTCTTT; CDR3: CASSLEAAMNTEAFF
V: TRBV18; D: TRBD1; length: 16; J: TRBJ2-2; size: many; DNA: TGTGCCAGCTCACCAAGGTCACAGGGGCCCACCGGGGAGCTGTTTTTT; CDR3: CASSPRSQGPTGELFF
V: TRBV3-1/TRBV3-2; D: NA; length: 13; J: TRBJ1-1; size: NA; DNA: TGTGCCAGCAGCCAAGGACATAACACTGAAGCTTTCTTT; CDR3: CASSQGHNTEAFF
V: TRBV3-1/TRBV3-2; D: TRBD1; length: 19; J: TRBJ1-1; size: few; DNA: TGTGCCAGCAGCCAAGTACGTTCGCGCGGCGGACAGGGGGGCACTGAAGCTTTCTTT; CDR3: CASSQVRSRGGQGGTEAFF
V: TRBV5-1; D: TRBD1; length: 14; J: TRBJ2-7; size: few; DNA: TGCGCCAGCAGCTTCGGGACAGGAGACTACGAGCAGTACTTC; CDR3: CASSFGTGDYEQYF
V: TRBV5-8; D: TRBD1; length: 15; J: TRBJ1-1; size: few; DNA: TGTGCCAGCAGCACCCCTTGGACAGGGAACACTGAAGCTTTCTTT; CDR3: CASSTPWTGNTEAFF
V: TRBV4-1; D: NA; length: 17; J: TRBJ2-7; size: NA; DNA: TGCGCCAGCAGCTCGTTTGGGGGAGCGGGTTTCTCCTACGAGCAGTACTTC; CDR3: CASSSFGGAGFSYEQYF
V: TRBV19; D: NA; length: 12; J: TRBJ2-5; size: NA; DNA: TGTGCCAGTAGTACAGGGCGGGAGACCCAGTACTTC; CDR3: CASSTGRETQYF
V: TRBV10-3; D: TRBD2; length: 13; J: TRBJ2-7; size: NA; DNA: TGTGCCATCAGTTGGGAGGGAGCCTACGAGCAGTACTTC; CDR3: CAISWEGAYEQYF
V: TRBV21-1; D: NA; length: 19; J: TRBJ1-1; size: NA; DNA: TGTGCCAAACGAAATAGTCGGACAGGGGGCAACCGGAGGGACACTGAAGCTTTCTTT; CDR3: CAKRNSRTGGNRRDTEAFF
V: TRBV5-1; D: NA; length: 16; J: TRBJ1-3; size: NA; DNA: TGCGCCAGCAGTGGGGGGACGGATCCCTCTGGAAACACCATATATTTT; CDR3: CASSGGTDPSGNTIYF
V: TRBV6-5; D: TRBD1; length: 13; J: TRBJ1-1; size: NA; DNA: TGTGCCAGCAGAGTAACAGGGGCCACTGAAGCTTTCTTT; CDR3: CASRVTGATEAFF
V: TRBV20-1; D: NA; length: 15; J: TRBJ2-2; size: NA; DNA: TGCAGTGCTAGTCCGGAAAGGGGGACCAGAGGGGAGCTGTTTTTT; CDR3: CSASPERGTRGELFF
V: TRBV5-4; D: TRBD1; length: 15; J: TRBJ2-1; size: NA; DNA: TGTGCCAGCAGCCCCACCACAGGGGGAGTCAATGAGCAGTTCTTC; CDR3: CASSPTTGGVNEQFF
V: TRBV5-5; D: TRBD2; length: 18; J: TRBJ2-7; size: NA; DNA: TGTGCCAGCAGCTTGGCTGGGACTAGCGGGATCGGATCCTACGAGCAGTACTTC; CDR3: CASSLAGTSGIGSYEQYF
V: TRBV27; D: TRBD1; length: 15; J: TRBJ2-2; size: NA; DNA: TGTGCCAGCAGGACAGACAGGGGGGACACCGGGGAGCTGTTTTTT; CDR3: CASRTDRGDTGELFF
V: TRBV5-1; D: TRBD1; length: 15; J: TRBJ1-4; size: NA; DNA: TGCGCCAGCAGAACACCAGACAGGGGGGATGAAAAACTGTTTTTT; CDR3: CASRTPDRGDEKLFF
V: TRBV7-8; D: NA; length: 17; J: TRBJ1-5; size: NA; DNA: TGTGCCAGCAGCTTTCGGGGGGCAAACTCCTTTGGGCAGCCCCAGCATTTT; CDR3: CASSFRGANSFGQPQHF
V: TRBV6-2/TRBV6-3; D: TRBD2; length: 15; J: TRBJ2-1; size: NA; DNA: TGTGCCAGCAGTTTGCCTAGCGGGGGGCTCGATGAGCAGTTCTTC; CDR3: CASSLPSGGLDEQFF
V: TRBV12-5; D: TRBD2; length: 14; J: TRBJ2-1; size: few; DNA: TGTGCTAGTGCTTACATCCTAGCGGCGGATGAGCAGTTCTTC; CDR3: CASAYILAADEQFF
V: TRBV6-6; D: TRBD2; length: 19; J: TRBJ2-3; size: once; DNA: TGTGCCAGCAGACGACTAGCGGGAGGGCGGGGACGAAGCACAGATACGCAGTATTTT; CDR3: CASRRLAGGRGRSTDTQYF
V: TRBV6-5; D: TRBD2; length: 16; J: TRBJ2-7; size: NA; DNA: TGTGCCAGCAGTTACCGAAGCGGGAGGGCCCCCTACGAGCAGTACTTC; CDR3: CASSYRSGRAPYEQYF
V: TRBV19; D: NA; length: 13; J: TRBJ2-7; size: once; DNA: TGTGCCAGTAGTCGGGACTTAACCTACGAGCAGTACTTC; CDR3: CASSRDLTYEQYF
V: TRBV7-2; D: NA; length: 16; J: TRBJ1-4; size: NA; DNA: TGTGCCAGCAGCTTGGGGTTAGACAGCCTAAATGAAAAACTGTTTTTT; CDR3: CASSLGLDSLNEKLFF
V: TRBV24-1; D: NA; length: 14; J: TRBJ2-5; size: few; DNA: TGTGCCACCAGTGATGGCGGTAACCAAGAGACCCAGTACTTC; CDR3: CATSDGGNQETQYF
V: TRBV7-8; D: NA; length: 13; J: TRBJ1-5; size: few; DNA: TGTGCCAGCAGCTTAGTACTGGATCAGCCCCAGCATTTT; CDR3: CASSLVLDQPQHF
V: TRBV24-1; D: NA; length: 11; J: TRBJ1-5; size: NA; DNA: TGTGCCACCAGTGATGGGGGGGCCCAGCATTTT; CDR3: CATSDGGAQHF
V: TRBV29-1; D: NA; length: 14; J: TRBJ1-1; size: NA; DNA: TGCAGCGTTCTTGTGGAGTGGCCCGCCACTGAAGCTTTCTTT; CDR3: CSVLVEWPATEAFF
V: TRBV5-4; D: TRBD2; length: 15; J: TRBJ2-1; size: NA; DNA: TGTGCCAGCAGCTTGGGGACTAGCGGATACAATGAGCAGTTCTTC; CDR3: CASSLGTSGYNEQFF
V: TRBV14; D: TRBD1; length: 16; J: TRBJ1-3; size: NA; DNA: TGTGCCAGCAGCCAAGATCCGGACAGGGCTAGGGACACCATATATTTT; CDR3: CASSQDPDRARDTIYF
V: TRBV27; D: TRBD2; length: 15; J: TRBJ2-1; size: NA; DNA: TGTGCCAGCAGCTCAGGGACTAGCGGGGCCCCGGAGCAGTTCTTC; CDR3: CASSSGTSGAPEQFF
V: TRBV5-1; D: NA; length: 17; J: TRBJ2-3; size: NA; DNA: TGCGCCAGCAGCTTGGTTGGGCAGGGCTACAGCACAGATACGCAGTATTTT; CDR3: CASSLVGQGYSTDTQYF
V: TRBV13; D: TRBD2; length: 14; J: TRBJ2-7; size: NA; DNA: TGTGCCAGCAGCCCTAGACTAGCGGGCTACGAGCAGTACTTC; CDR3: CASSPRLAGYEQYF
V: TRBV2; D: TRBD2; length: 16; J: TRBJ2-1; size: NA; DNA: TGTGCCAGCAGGAAGAGAAGCGGGAGCTCCTACAATGAGCAGTTCTTC; CDR3: CASRKRSGSSYNEQFF
V: TRBV6-5; D: NA; length: 14; J: TRBJ2-2; size: NA; DNA: TGTGCCAGCAGCCGATCAGCTGGACTCGGGGAGCTGTTTTTT; CDR3: CASSRSAGLGELFF
V: TRBV13; D: TRBD2; length: 15; J: TRBJ2-1; size: NA; DNA: TGTGCCAGCAGCGAGCGGGAGTGGTCCTACAATGAGCAGTTCTTC; CDR3: CASSEREWSYNEQFF
V: TRBV2; D: NA; length: 15; J: TRBJ2-7; size: NA; DNA: TGTGCCAGCAAGTGGCAGGGGACGAGCTCCTACGAGCAGTACTTC; CDR3: CASKWQGTSSYEQYF
V: TRBV4-1; D: TRBD1; length: 15; J: TRBJ1-4; size: few; DNA: TGCGCCAGCAGGTCCCGCTCCGGGACAGGGGAAAAACTGTTTTTT; CDR3: CASRSRSGTGEKLFF
V: TRBV5-4; D: TRBD2; length: 17; J: TRBJ2-5; size: NA; DNA: TGTGCCAGCAGCTTGACAGGTGCGGGGGGCCCTGAGAAGACCCAGTACTTC; CDR3: CASSLTGAGGPEKTQYF